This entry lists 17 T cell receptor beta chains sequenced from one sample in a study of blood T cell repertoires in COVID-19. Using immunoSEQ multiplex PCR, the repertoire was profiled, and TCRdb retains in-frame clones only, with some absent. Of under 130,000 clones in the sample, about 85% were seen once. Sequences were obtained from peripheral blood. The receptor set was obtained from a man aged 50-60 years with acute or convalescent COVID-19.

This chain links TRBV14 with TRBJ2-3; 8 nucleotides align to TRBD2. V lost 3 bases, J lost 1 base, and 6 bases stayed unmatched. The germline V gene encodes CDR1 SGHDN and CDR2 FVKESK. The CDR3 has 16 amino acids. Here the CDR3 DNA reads TGTGCCAGCAGCCATGGGCGGGAGGCCCGCACAGATACGCAGTATTTT. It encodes CASSHGREARTDTQYF. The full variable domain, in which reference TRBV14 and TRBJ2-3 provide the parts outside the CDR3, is EAGVTQFPSHSVIEKGQTVTLRCDPISGHDNLYWYRRVMGKEIKFLLHFVKESKQDESGMPNNRFLAERTGGTYSTLKVQPAELEDSGVYFCASSHGREARTDTQYFGPGTRLTVL.

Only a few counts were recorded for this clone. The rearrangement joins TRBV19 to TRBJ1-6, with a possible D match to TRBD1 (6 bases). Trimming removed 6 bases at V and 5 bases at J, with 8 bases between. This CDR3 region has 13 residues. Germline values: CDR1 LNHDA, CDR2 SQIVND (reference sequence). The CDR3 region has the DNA TGTGCCAGTAGCGGACAGCATAATTCACCCCTCCACTTT. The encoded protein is CASSGQHNSPLHF.

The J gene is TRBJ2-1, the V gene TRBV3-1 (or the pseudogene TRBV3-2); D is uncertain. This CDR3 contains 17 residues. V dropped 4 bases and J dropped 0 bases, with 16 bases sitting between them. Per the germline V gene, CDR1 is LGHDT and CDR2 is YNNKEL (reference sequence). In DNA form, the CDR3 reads TGTGCCAGCAGCCCTGGAGATCCGAACCCCTCCTACAATGAGCAGTTCTTC. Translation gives CASSPGDPNPSYNEQFF.

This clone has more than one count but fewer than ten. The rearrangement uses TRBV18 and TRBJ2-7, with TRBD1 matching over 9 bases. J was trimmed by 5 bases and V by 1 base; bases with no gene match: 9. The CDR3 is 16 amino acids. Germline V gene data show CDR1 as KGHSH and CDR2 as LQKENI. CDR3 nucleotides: TGTGCCAGCTCACCACGCGTGAGACAGGGGGTCCACGAGCAGTACTTC. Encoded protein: CASSPRVRQGVHEQYF.

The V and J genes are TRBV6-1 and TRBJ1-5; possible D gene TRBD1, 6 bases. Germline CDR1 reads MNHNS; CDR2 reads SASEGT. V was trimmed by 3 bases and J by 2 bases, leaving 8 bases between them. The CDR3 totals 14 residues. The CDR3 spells CASSDHRGNQPQHF. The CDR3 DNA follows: TGTGCCAGCAGTGACCACAGGGGCAATCAGCCCCAGCATTTT.

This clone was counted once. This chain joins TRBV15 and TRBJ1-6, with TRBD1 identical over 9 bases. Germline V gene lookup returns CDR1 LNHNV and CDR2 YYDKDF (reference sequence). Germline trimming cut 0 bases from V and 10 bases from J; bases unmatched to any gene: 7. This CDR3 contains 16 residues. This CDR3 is CATSRDLWDRDSPLHF. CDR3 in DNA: TGTGCCACCAGCAGAGATTTGTGGGACAGGGACTCACCCCTCCACTTT.

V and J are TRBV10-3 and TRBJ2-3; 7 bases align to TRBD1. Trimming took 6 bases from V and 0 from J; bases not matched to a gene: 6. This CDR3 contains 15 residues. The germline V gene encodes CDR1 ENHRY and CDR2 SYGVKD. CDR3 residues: CAIRDGTDSTDTQYF. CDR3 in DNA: TGTGCCATCAGGGATGGGACAGATAGCACAGATACGCAGTATTTT.

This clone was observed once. The CDR3 bases are TGTGCCTGGAGCTCACAGGGGGAAAAACTGTTTTTT. It is translated as CAWSSQGEKLFF. The chain links TRBV30 to TRBJ1-4; TRBD1 matches at 7 bases. This CDR3 contains 12 residues. Trimming cost V 3 bases and J 8 bases; bases outside gene matches: 3. Germline V gene data show CDR1 as GTSNPN and CDR2 as SVGIG (reference sequence). Full variable domain (missing parts from reference TRBV30 and TRBJ1-4): SQTIHQWPATLVQPVGSPLSLECTVEGTSNPNLYWYRQAAGRGLQLLFYSVGIGQISSEVPQNLSASRPQDRQFILSSKKLLLSDSGFYLCAWSSQGEKLFFGSGTQLSVL.

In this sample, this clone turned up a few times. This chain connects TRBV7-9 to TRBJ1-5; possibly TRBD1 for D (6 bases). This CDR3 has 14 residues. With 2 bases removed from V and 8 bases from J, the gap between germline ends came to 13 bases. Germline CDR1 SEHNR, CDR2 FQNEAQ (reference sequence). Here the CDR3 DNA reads TGTGCCAGCAGCTTAAGTACAGGGTCGGAGCCCCAGCATTTT. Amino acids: CASSLSTGSEPQHF.

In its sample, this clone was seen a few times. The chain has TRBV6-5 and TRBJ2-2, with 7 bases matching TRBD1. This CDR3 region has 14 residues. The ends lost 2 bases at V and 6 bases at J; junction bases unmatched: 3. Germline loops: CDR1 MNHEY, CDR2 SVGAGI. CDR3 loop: CASSYGQAAGELFF. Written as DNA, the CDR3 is TGTGCCAGCAGTTACGGACAGGCGGCCGGGGAGCTGTTTTTT.

Written as DNA, the CDR3 is TGTGCCAGCAGTTTAGGGACAGGGGGGAATAATCAGCCCCAGCATTTT. This sequence encodes CASSLGTGGNNQPQHF. The chain recombines TRBV27 with TRBJ1-5, with 11 bases fitting TRBD1. Germline CDR1 MNHEY, CDR2 SMNVEV (reference sequence). The CDR3 runs 16 residues. V lost 2 bases, J lost 4 bases, and 4 bases stayed unmatched.

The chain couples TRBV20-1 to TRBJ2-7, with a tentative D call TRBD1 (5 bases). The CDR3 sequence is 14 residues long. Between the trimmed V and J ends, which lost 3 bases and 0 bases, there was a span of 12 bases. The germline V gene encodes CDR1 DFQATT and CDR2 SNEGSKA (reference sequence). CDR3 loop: CSASTGAPSYEQYF. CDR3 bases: TGCAGTGCTAGTACTGGGGCCCCCTCCTACGAGCAGTACTTC.

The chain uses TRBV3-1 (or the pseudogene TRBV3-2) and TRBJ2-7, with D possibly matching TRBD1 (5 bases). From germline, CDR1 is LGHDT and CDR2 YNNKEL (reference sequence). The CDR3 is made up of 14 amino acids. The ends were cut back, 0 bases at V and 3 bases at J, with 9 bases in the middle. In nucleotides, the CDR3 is TGTGCCAGCAGCCAAGAGGCACAGGTCTACGAGCAGTACTTC. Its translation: CASSQEAQVYEQYF.

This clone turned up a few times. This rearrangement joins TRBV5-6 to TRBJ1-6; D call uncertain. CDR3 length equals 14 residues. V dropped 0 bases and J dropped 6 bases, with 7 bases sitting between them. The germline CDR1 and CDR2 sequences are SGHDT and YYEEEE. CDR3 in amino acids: CASSLGQVNSPLHF. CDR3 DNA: TGTGCCAGCAGCTTGGGTCAGGTTAATTCACCCCTCCACTTT. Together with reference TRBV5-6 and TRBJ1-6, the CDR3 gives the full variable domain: DAGVTQSPTHLIKTRGQQVTLRCSPKSGHDTVSWYQQALGQGPQFIFQYYEEEERQRGNFPDRFSGHQFPNYSSELNVNALLLGDSALYLCASSLGQVNSPLHFGNGTRLTVT.

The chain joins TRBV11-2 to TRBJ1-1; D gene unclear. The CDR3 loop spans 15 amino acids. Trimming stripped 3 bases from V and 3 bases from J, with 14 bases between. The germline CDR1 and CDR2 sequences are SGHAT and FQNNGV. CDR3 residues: CASSFAGDWHTEAFF. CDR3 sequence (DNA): TGTGCCAGCAGCTTTGCCGGTGACTGGCACACTGAAGCTTTCTTT.

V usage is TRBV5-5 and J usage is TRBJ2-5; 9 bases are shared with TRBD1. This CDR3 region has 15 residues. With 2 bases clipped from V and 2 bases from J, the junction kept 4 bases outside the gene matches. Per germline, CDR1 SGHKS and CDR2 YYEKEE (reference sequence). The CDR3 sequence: CASSFPGQGQETQYF. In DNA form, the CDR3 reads TGTGCCAGCAGCTTCCCGGGACAGGGTCAAGAGACCCAGTACTTC.

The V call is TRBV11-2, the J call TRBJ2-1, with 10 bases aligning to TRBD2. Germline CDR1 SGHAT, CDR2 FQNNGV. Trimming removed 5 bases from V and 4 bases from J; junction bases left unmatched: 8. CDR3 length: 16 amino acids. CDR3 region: CASSPPTSGIYNEQFF. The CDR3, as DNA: TGTGCCAGCAGCCCTCCCACTAGCGGGATTTACAATGAGCAGTTCTTC.